The table lists the clone carrying this T cell receptor beta chain with a few counts. The antigen remains undetermined. The data originate from a study of early T cells in non-severe SARS-CoV-2 infection. About the study: Unsorted whole blood bulk RNA was sequenced, with unpaired chains. Findings of the study overall: Comparison of clonotypes with VDJdb favored anti-spike CD8 responses while missing private and CD4 specificities.

Unique molecular identifiers were attached to individual cDNA molecules. Each CDR3 protein is one row after TCRdb ran MiXCR on the 5' RACE reads. The data contain some 80,000 distinct CDR3 sequences, about 13% of them singletons. This CDR3 has 17 amino acids. CDR1 and CDR2 (germline): SQVTM, ANQGSEA. V lost 7 bases to trimming and J lost 3 bases; unmatched junction nucleotides: 15. The sequence came from an adult who was a healthcare worker with PCR-confirmed SARS-CoV-2 infection or an uninfected control (not recorded which). V gene TRBV29-1 combines with J gene TRBJ2-2; 9 nucleotides line up with TRBD1. The sample taken for sequencing was whole blood. The CDR3 is CSAQHGTGGPYTGELFF. For the CDR3, the DNA is TGCAGCGCCCAACATGGTACAGGGGGCCCATACACCGGGGAGCTGTTTTTT.